This T cell receptor beta chain came from a study of cytomegalovirus exposure and HLA in healthy donors. Across the whole study: Approximately 85 million unique TCRs from HLA-typed donors were held in an early release of data. Findings of the study overall: The study put 150 or so TCR beta chains on its list as cytomegalovirus-associated. Among the sequence variants, a highly shared cluster was likely an artifact of sequencing.

With regard to this clone: Its matching antigen is unknown.

The CDR3 is 14 amino acids. Germline V gene lookup returns CDR1 MDHEN and CDR2 SYDVKM. V dropped 4 bases and J dropped 0 bases, with 10 bases sitting between them. PCR employed 60 Vbeta and 13 Jbeta primers. Under the authors' procedure: Among the unique TCR beta chains that a later analysis counted, about 79 million in all, about 11 million were shared. TCRdb's table, derived via immunoSEQ multiplex PCR, lists solely in-frame clones and lacks some. Clone size and V and J calls were adopted from that table, with D and trimming inferred from the DNA. The sample has 68,000 or so clones; around four fifths are singletons.

The source is a woman aged 25 to 39 in good health and CMV-seronegative. Sequencing was carried out using PBMCs. The J gene is TRBJ2-7, the V gene TRBV28, with D possibly TRBD1 on 6 matching bases. The CDR3 region has the DNA TGTGCCAGCAGTTCTACAGGGCTCTCCTACGAGCAGTACTTC. Residues: CASSSTGLSYEQYF.